This passage covers 3 T cell receptor beta chains from one sample sequenced in a study of blood T cell repertoires in COVID-19. TCRdb's copy holds only in-frame clones and misses some; the assay was immunoSEQ multiplex PCR. The sample holds around 250,000 clones, about 86% seen once. Sequencing input: peripheral blood. These receptors originate from a man at least 80 years old with acute or convalescent COVID-19.

This chain links TRBV9 with TRBJ1-1; the D gene is possibly TRBD1 (6 bases). This CDR3 has 16 residues. CDR1 is SGDLS, CDR2 YYNGEE, per germline. The V gene lost 0 bases and the J gene lost 6 bases, with 18 bases spanning the gap. The CDR3 is CASSVEGATGGSEAFF. CDR3 coding DNA: TGTGCCAGCAGCGTAGAGGGAGCGACAGGCGGCTCTGAAGCTTTCTTT.

This sequence joins TRBV7-8 and TRBJ1-6; D is ambiguous. The CDR3 consists of 15 residues. Deletions cut 4 bases from V and 5 bases from J, with 12 bases between. Looked up from germline, CDR1 is SGHVS and CDR2 is FQNEAQ. The CDR3 region is CASSSHSRDNSPLHF. CDR3 coding DNA: TGTGCCAGCAGCTCTCACAGTCGCGATAATTCACCCCTCCACTTT.

The chain carries TRBV18 and TRBJ1-4; D remains unclear. V lost 4 bases and J lost 3, with 15 bases in between. Germline CDR1 and CDR2: KGHSH and LQKENI. The CDR3 sequence is 16 residues long. The CDR3 bases are TGTGCCAGCTCACTGCCGCGGGGATCGGCTAATGAAAAACTGTTTTTT. Amino acids: CASSLPRGSANEKLFF.